This TCR beta chain stems from a study of cytomegalovirus exposure and HLA in healthy donors (TCRdb year 2017). About the investigation overall: An earlier analysis of approximately 640 of the donors reported 250 to 300 Gb of sequence data and around 110 million unique TCR beta sequences from some 180 million T cells. The study aimed to test whether cataloging public T cell receptors could reveal signatures of past pathogen exposure. In a later genetic analysis, genome-wide SNP genotypes for about 65% of the roughly 700 donors were used, and that subset was treated as a discovery cohort. An early release that covered about 600 HLA-typed donors contained approximately 290 gigabases of sequencing data and around 85 million unique TCR sequences. In a later analysis, previously published TCR beta repertoires from 550 to 700 donors were re-analyzed and high-resolution HLA genotyping was added so that TCR occurrence patterns could be studied. Donor age, sex, ethnicity and CMV serostatus were compiled together with the repertoire data. The T cell repertoires of under 750 subjects were profiled by immunosequencing and related to cytomegalovirus serostatus. Every repertoire in the discovery cohort had been generated on one and the same sequencing platform. To predict cytomegalovirus infection status, the study brought together high-throughput TCR immunosequencing, statistical association of individual TCRs with disease status, and machine learning. A handful of DR-DQ haplotypes were handled as single units for association and clustering because linkage in the cohort was strong. Rather than drawing on any new phenotypic data, the later analysis identified candidate immune exposures from TCR beta sequences and the way those sequences occurred across donors. The number of typed donors differed by locus: roughly 629-640 for A, B, C, DRB1 and DQB1; 522 for DQA1; around 610 for DPA1; and roughly 470 for DPB1. HLA typing covered class I and class II loci at four-digit resolution. To decide whether each TCR beta V gene segment behaved as functional or pseudogenic, an earlier analysis of several hundred of the donors relied on high-throughput TCR beta sequencing. Of the 350 to 400 genotyped donors, about 84% fell in the genetic ancestry cluster associated with self-reported Caucasian donors. Along with the roughly 700-subject first cohort, a separate validation cohort of 120 different subjects was used. On average, approximately 250,000 unique TCR beta nucleotide sequences were sequenced per donor among more than 350 genotyped donors of the cohort, with 15% to 20% of those sequences being non-productive.

The CDR3 measures 15 amino acids from cysteine to phenylalanine. Only the CDR3 portion is preserved as DNA: 45 bases, with reading frame beginning at the first base. The cohort was made up of 650 to 700 healthy bone marrow donors. All cohort members were sampled while nominally healthy, although unrecorded immune exposures were likely present. The donor tested CMV seronegative and was one of the 352 seronegative cohort members. A peripheral blood sample was collected from each donor, and TCR beta sequencing was performed on peripheral blood mononuclear cells. Genomic DNA was extracted from the blood cell samples with the Qiagen DNeasy Blood Extraction Kit. On this clone: What this receptor recognizes is not known. Per-base quality was not reported, and no clone a single base away is much larger than it.

The library was built by means of the immunoSEQ multiplex PCR assay. For the multiplex PCR, a mixture combining 60 forward primers for TCR Vbeta segments and 13 reverse primers for TCR Jbeta segments was used. The CDR3 region of rearranged TCR beta genes was amplified from genomic DNA by a multiplex PCR assay. The amplified TCR beta libraries were sequenced on the Illumina HiSeq System as 87-base-pair reads. The paper's processing steps were these. In a later analysis, tens of millions of unique TCR beta chains were counted across the approximately 640 repertoires, and around 10 million of these chains were shared by at least two donors. To remove PCR and sequencing errors, raw reads were error-corrected and collapsed into unique sequences using a nearest-neighbor algorithm that merged closely related sequences. To assign V, D and J gene segments, CDR3 sequences were aligned to IMGT reference sequences. For a sequence to be retained, a match of at least six nucleotides to both a V gene segment and a J gene segment was required. A rearrangement counted as productive if the CDR3 had no stop codons and remained in frame with V and J, and every other rearrangement counted as non-productive. CDR3 was defined by IMGT convention, running from the second conserved V-encoded cysteine to the conserved J-encoded phenylalanine. The earlier analysis of some 550 of the donors excluded any sequence lacking an unambiguous match to a single V gene segment. In an earlier analysis of approximately 560 of the donors, a V segment was called functional when productive rearrangements were above 56.7%, and segregating when the standard deviation between donors exceeded 5%. A statistical classification framework was developed to diagnose cytomegalovirus status using the catalog of TCR beta chain sequences. In a later analysis, V and J genes were assigned by comparing TCR nucleotide sequences against IMGT/GENE-DB human TR gene sequences. A later analysis assigned CDR3 sequences and most-parsimonious VDJ recombination scenarios with the TCRdist pipeline. A later analysis defined each TCR beta chain by its CDR3 amino acid sequence plus V-gene family, and excluded reads lacking a unique V-gene family. To address suspected cross-contamination and a sequencing artifact, a later analysis removed over 500 highly shared, low-generation-probability nucleotide sequences. A later analysis calculated a clonal expansion index for each public chain from normalized within-repertoire ranks of inferred template counts. A later analysis computed generation probabilities with a VDJ recombination model fitted to out-of-frame rearrangements, and checked the results against IGoR. Hypergeometric tests were used in a later analysis to score TCR-TCR, TCR-HLA and TCR-CMV co-occurrence, with a repertoire-size bias correction applied to the TCR pairs. A later analysis estimated false discovery rates by permuting HLA or CMV assignments 20 times. In a later analysis, co-occurring TCRs were grouped using DBSCAN, with TCRdist sequence similarity added in when clustering inside HLA-allele-positive subsets. Repertoires with fewer than 30,000 or more than 120,000 public chains were left out of co-occurrence clustering, as were a handful of repertoires with anomalous nucleotide sharing. TCRdb retrieved this table from immuneACCESS and kept in-frame rearrangements only. Not all clones are present; in checked studies, unresolved V genes account for under half, and no reason is known for the remainder. From that table come the V and J calls and clone size; the DNA was used to work out D and trimming. Counted in this sample were around 150,000 clones; less than 85% of them appeared once. More than 4% of the sample goes to the ten largest clones.

Summary of the overall study and its limitations: According to the authors, the approach could potentially be generalized to other disease states and immunological phenotypes. The sequencing pipeline was judged likely to have produced a cluster of highly shared sequence variants as a technical artifact. The earlier analysis of 587 of the donors excluded roughly 17 rarely observed V segments, including chromosome 9 orphons, because counts were too low. In vitro tests confirmed that three of the cytomegalovirus-associated TCR beta chains recognize cytomegalovirus antigens. Most TCR sequences were observed very rarely across donors, whereas some public TCRs were present in many individuals. Only TCR beta chains were sequenced in this cohort, and the absence of alpha or paired-chain data limited detectable features. In a later analysis, most CMV-associated TCR beta chains were found to appear HLA-restricted, with HLA associations seemingly driven largely by CMV exposure. The classifier was reported to diagnose cytomegalovirus status with high specificity and sensitivity in both the original and validation cohorts. In a later analysis, the rate of TCR association differed among HLA loci, with DRB1 alleles having the most associated TCRs and HLA-C alleles having the fewest. Sequencing depth was assumed to be roughly uniform across donors in the presence/absence analyses, though that assumption may not hold. Linkage disequilibrium might explain the correlated functional status among segregating V segments, but an unknown experimental factor could not be ruled out. HLA typing was unavailable for some donors at each locus, so association tests used only the typed subset. Specific HLA alleles were associated with over 15,000 TCR beta sequences at a false discovery rate of 0.05 in a later analysis. Because the 87-base-pair reads could not distinguish some IMGT-functional V segments, including TRBV6-2 and TRBV6-3, those segments were excluded. A later analysis found that HLA-associated TCR beta chains were more clonally expanded and had lower generation probabilities than equally common non-associated chains. According to a later genetic analysis, donors in an Asian-associated ancestry cluster had fewer N-insertions in productive TCRs than the roughly 670-donor mean. The study listed approximately 150 TCR beta chains as associated with cytomegalovirus. According to a later analysis, parvovirus B19, influenza, CMV and Epstein-Barr virus appeared linked to several top co-occurrence clusters. Immune exposure information for the cohort was limited to CMV serostatus. A further reported finding was that TCR beta sequences accurately predicted the HLA-A and HLA-B alleles for most subjects in the first cohort. In an earlier analysis of approximately 590 of the donors, most TCR beta V segments appeared in productive rearrangements about 90% or about 30% of the time, broadly matching IMGT annotations. When HLA alleles, especially DR and DQ, strongly co-occurred, TCR associations were difficult to assign to individual alleles. An association between a missense DCLRE1C variant and V-gene and J-gene trimming of TCR beta chains was found in a later genetic analysis and replicated in an independent cohort.

This chain joins TRBV21-1 to TRBJ2-7; the table names TRBD1, a call not compared with the DNA. TRBV21-1 is labeled a pseudogene. This clonotype originated in a man aged 35 to 55 in good health and CMV-seronegative. The specimen was PBMCs. CDR3 sequence: CASSKGQGRTYEQYF. The DNA reads TGTGCCAGCAGCAAGGGACAGGGGCGAACCTACGAGCAGTACTTC.